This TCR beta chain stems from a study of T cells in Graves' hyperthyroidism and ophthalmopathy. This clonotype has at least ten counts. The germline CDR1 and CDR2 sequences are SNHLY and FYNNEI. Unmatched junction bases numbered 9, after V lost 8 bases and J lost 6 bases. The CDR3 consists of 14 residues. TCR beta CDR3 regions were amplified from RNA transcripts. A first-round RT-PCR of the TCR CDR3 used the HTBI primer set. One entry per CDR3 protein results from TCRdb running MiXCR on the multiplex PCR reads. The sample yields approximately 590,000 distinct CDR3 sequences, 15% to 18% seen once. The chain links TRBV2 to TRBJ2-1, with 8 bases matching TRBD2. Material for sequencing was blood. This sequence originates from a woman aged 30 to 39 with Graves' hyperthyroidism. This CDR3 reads CASVGRAVGNEQFF. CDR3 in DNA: TGTGCCAGCGTCGGGAGGGCCGTGGGCAATGAGCAGTTCTTC.